The 20 T cell receptor beta chains below were found in one sample sequenced in a study of blood T cell repertoires in COVID-19 (dated by TCRdb to 2019 to 2021). Libraries were built with the immunoSEQ multiplex PCR assay. This immuneACCESS table, as held by TCRdb, lists in-frame sequences with V and J called but not all clones. Of the missing ones, under half trace to an unresolved V gene in checked studies; the others have no known cause. A total of 150,000 to 200,000 clones appear in this sample, approximately 88% of them only once. The ten largest clones represent 3.5% to 5% of the sample. Material: peripheral blood. The source is a woman aged 25 to 45 with acute or convalescent COVID-19.

The chain is built from TRBV7-2 and TRBJ1-2; tentatively, D is TRBD1 (5 bases). The germline V gene encodes CDR1 SGHTA and CDR2 FQGNSA. V lost 4 bases and J 6 bases, leaving 21 bases between the germline ends. The CDR3 totals 16 residues. In DNA form, the CDR3 reads TGTGCCAGCAGCTCCAACCGCGCCCGGCAGGGTCATGGCTACACCTTC. Residues: CASSSNRARQGHGYTF.

The chain has TRBV12-3 or TRBV12-4 and TRBJ2-1, with a weak D call TRBD2 (5 bases). V lost 5 bases to trimming and J lost 15 bases, with 20 bases between them. This CDR3 region has 13 residues. CDR3 sequence (DNA): TGTGCCAGCAGTCTCCCCTTAGCCCGGGGATGGTTCTTC. Its translation is CASSLPLARGWFF.

The CDR3 is CASSQLAGGPSDTQYF. CDR3 bases: TGTGCCAGCAGTCAGCTAGCGGGAGGGCCCTCAGATACGCAGTATTTT. The chain links TRBV4-2 to TRBJ2-3, with TRBD2 identical over 12 bases. Germline trimming cut 6 bases from V and 4 bases from J; bases unmatched to any gene: 8. Germline CDR1 and CDR2: LGHNA and YNFKEQ. The CDR3 loop spans 16 amino acids.

The V and J genes are TRBV18 and TRBJ1-5, with TRBD1 identical over 7 bases. The CDR3 is 15 residues long. From germline, CDR1 is KGHSH and CDR2 LQKENI. After removal of 3 bases from V and 1 base from J, the junction contained 3 bases not matched to a gene. DNA of the CDR3: TGTGCCAGCTCACCGACAGGGTTGAGCAATCAGCCCCAGCATTTT. Translating it yields CASSPTGLSNQPQHF.

The gene calls are TRBV28 and TRBJ1-6; D is undetermined. This CDR3 has 14 residues. Per germline, CDR1 MDHEN and CDR2 SYDVKM. V dropped 8 bases and J dropped 10 bases, with 18 bases sitting between them. CDR3 DNA sequence: TGTGCCAGCCGCCCCTTCGGATCGGGGTCACCCCTCCACTTT. Translation: CASRPFGSGSPLHF.

This chain connects TRBV6-6 to TRBJ2-2; D gene ambiguous. The CDR3 length is 12 residues. Germline V gene lookup returns CDR1 MNHNY and CDR2 SVGAGI (reference sequence). V was pared by 6 bases and J by 7 bases, with 9 bases between. The CDR3 nucleotides read TGTGCCAGCAGCCCCGTTGTCGGGGAGCTGTTTTTT. This gives the protein CASSPVVGELFF.

The chain uses TRBV28 and TRBJ2-7, with TRBD1 matching over 8 bases. The CDR3 contains 13 residues. Looked up from germline, CDR1 is MDHEN and CDR2 is SYDVKM. V dropped 5 bases and J dropped 3; count of bases not matched to a gene: 3. The CDR3 coding sequence is TGTGCCAGCAGTAGTGGACAGGGCTACGAGCAGTACTTC. Its protein is CASSSGQGYEQYF.

The sample holds one count of this clone. Other DNA sequences within the sample encode an identical CDR3. CDR3 loop: CSARDLYEQYF. The CDR3 DNA is TGCAGTGCTAGAGATCTCTACGAGCAGTACTTC. The chain employs TRBV20-1 and TRBJ2-7; D unclear. Germline V gene sequence: CDR1 DFQATT, CDR2 SNEGSKA (reference sequence). This CDR3 contains 11 residues. Trimming shortened V by 0 bases and J by 3 bases, and 3 bases separated the two germline ends.

V is TRBV5-4 and J is TRBJ2-1; 15 bases line up with TRBD2. CDR1 and CDR2 (germline): SGHNT, YYREEE (reference sequence). J lost 9 bases, V lost 3 bases, and 7 bases had no gene match. This CDR3 has 16 amino acids. Here the CDR3 reads CASSSPGLAGGGEQFF. CDR3 sequence (DNA): TGTGCCAGCAGCTCCCCGGGACTAGCGGGAGGCGGTGAGCAGTTCTTC.

This clone was counted once. This chain connects TRBV21-1 to TRBJ2-1; TRBD2 was called by the table and not checked on the DNA. TRBV21-1 is reported as a pseudogene. This CDR3 region has 17 residues. The chain's CDR3 is CASSKALPKSSYNEQFF. The CDR3, as DNA: TGTGCCAGCAGCAAAGCACTACCTAAGAGCTCCTACAATGAGCAGTTCTTC.

The chain couples TRBV6-6 to TRBJ1-3; D unclear. Germline assignment: CDR1 MNHNY and CDR2 SVGAGI (reference sequence). CDR3 length: 14 amino acids. Trimming removed 10 bases at V and 4 bases at J, with 17 bases between. CDR3 protein: CATLDYLQGNTIYF. In nucleotides, the CDR3 is TGTGCCACCCTGGATTACTTACAGGGAAACACCATATATTTT.

This clone has just one count. The chain is built from TRBV30 and TRBJ1-4; unclear D gene. CDR1 and CDR2 (germline): GTSNPN, SVGIG (reference sequence). V was clipped by 4 bases and J by 7 bases, with 7 bases between them. The CDR3 is 11 residues long. The CDR3, as DNA: TGTGCCTGGACGAGTGGTGAAAAACTGTTTTTT. It codes for CAWTSGEKLFF.

The chain is built from TRBV7-2 and TRBJ2-3; tentative D call: TRBD2 (5 bases). CDR1 is SGHTA and CDR2 is FQGNSA in the germline V gene. Trimming pared 1 base from V and 2 bases from J, leaving 7 bases between. This CDR3 has 14 residues. CDR3: CASSLGLNTDTQYF. The CDR3 nucleotides read TGTGCCAGCAGCTTAGGACTAAACACAGATACGCAGTATTTT. The variable domain in full, with the rest retrieved from reference TRBV7-2 and TRBJ2-3, is GAGVSQSPSNKVTEKGKDVELRCDPISGHTALYWYRQSLGQGLEFLIYFQGNSAPDKSGLPSDRFSAERTGGSVSTLTIQRTQQEDSAVYLCASSLGLNTDTQYFGPGTRLTVL.

This sequence joins TRBV28 and TRBJ2-5; tentative D call: TRBD2 (5 bases). Between the trimmed V and J ends, which lost 7 bases and 4 bases, there was a span of 19 bases. The CDR3 contains 15 residues. The germline V gene encodes CDR1 MDHEN and CDR2 SYDVKM. CDR3 DNA: TGTGCCAGCAAAATGAGCGGCCTCCACGCAGAGACCCAGTACTTC. It specifies CASKMSGLHAETQYF.

This chain connects TRBV28 to TRBJ2-1; unclear D gene. The CDR3 has 15 amino acids. The germline V gene encodes CDR1 MDHEN and CDR2 SYDVKM. Trimming took 3 bases from V and 0 from J, leaving 9 bases between them. CDR3 nucleotides: TGTGCCAGCAGTTTGTCGCTAGGCTCCTACAATGAGCAGTTCTTC. Its translation is CASSLSLGSYNEQFF.

The chain couples TRBV2 to TRBJ2-5, with TRBD1 identical over 7 bases. Germline V gene lookup returns CDR1 SNHLY and CDR2 FYNNEI. This CDR3 is built from 13 residues. The junction had 7 bases not matched to a gene; V was cut back by 5 bases and J by 7 bases. CDR3 amino acids: CASSRGGVGTQYF. DNA of the CDR3: TGTGCCAGCAGTCGAGGGGGCGTAGGGACCCAGTACTTC.

The chain recombines TRBV5-1 with TRBJ1-1, with D possibly TRBD1 on 6 matching bases. Trimming shortened V by 8 bases and J by 2 bases, and 13 bases separated the two germline ends. CDR3 length: 13 amino acids. Germline assignment: CDR1 SGHRS and CDR2 YFSETQ. The CDR3 loop is CASHRESNTEAFF. As DNA, the CDR3 is TGCGCCAGTCACAGGGAATCCAACACTGAAGCTTTCTTT.

V gene TRBV5-4 combines with J gene TRBJ2-4; perhaps TRBD2 as D (7 bases). With 1 base removed from V and 5 bases from J, the gap between germline ends came to 10 bases. The CDR3 totals 14 residues. Per germline, CDR1 SGHNT and CDR2 YYREEE (reference sequence). Here the CDR3 reads CASSLTGRENIQYF. CDR3 sequence (DNA): TGTGCCAGCAGCTTGACAGGGAGGGAAAACATTCAGTACTTC.

The chain joins TRBV2 to TRBJ2-1, with D possibly matching TRBD2 (5 bases). CDR1 and CDR2 (germline): SNHLY, FYNNEI. CDR3 length: 13 amino acids. With 8 bases removed from V and 10 bases from J, the gap between germline ends came to 18 bases. The CDR3 loop reads CASGLRSREEQFF. DNA for the CDR3: TGTGCCAGCGGACTCCGTAGTAGGGAGGAGCAGTTCTTC. The variable domain in full, with the rest retrieved from reference TRBV2 and TRBJ2-1, is EPEVTQTPSHQVTQMGQEVILRCVPISNHLYFYWYRQILGQKVEFLVSFYNNEISEKSEIFDDQFSVERPDGSNFTLKIRSTKLEDSAMYFCASGLRSREEQFFGPGTRLTVL.

A remark on this clone: Other DNA sequences in the sample encode the same CDR3. The rearrangement links TRBV19 to TRBJ2-7, with D maybe TRBD1 (5 bases). Deletions cut 3 bases from V and 3 bases from J, with 9 bases between. The germline CDR1 and CDR2 sequences are LNHDA and SQIVND (reference sequence). This CDR3 has 13 amino acids. The CDR3 DNA reads TGTGCCAGTAGTATGGGGCAGGGCTACGAGCAGTACTTC. Amino acid sequence: CASSMGQGYEQYF. Drawing the rest from reference TRBV19 and TRBJ2-7, the complete variable domain is DGGITQSPKYLFRKEGQNVTLSCEQNLNHDAMYWYRQDPGQGLRLIYYSQIVNDFQKGDIAEGYSVSREKKESFPLTVTSAQKNPTAFYLCASSMGQGYEQYFGPGTRLTVT.